These 6 T cell receptor beta chains were sequenced from one sample in a study of read filtering for tumor transcriptome and immune sequencing. This library used roughly 400 ng RNA and molecular barcoded adaptors spanning alpha/delta and beta/gamma chains. TCRdb analysed the reads with MiXCR anew, one entry per CDR3 protein. Altogether around 65,000 distinct CDR3 sequences are present, roughly a fifth being singletons, with the ten largest covering about 14%. The sequenced material came from a population of CD138-negative cells sorted from bone marrow. These receptors were obtained from a donor at least 40 years old with multiple myeloma.

The chain combines TRBV5-1 with TRBJ2-4; D is undetermined. Germline-derived CDR1 and CDR2 are SGHRS and YFSETQ. CDR3 length: 13 amino acids. Trimming shortened V by 5 bases and J by 4 bases, and 10 bases separated the two germline ends. CDR3 coding DNA: TGCGCCAGCAGACCTCAGACGAAAAACATTCAGTACTTC. It codes for CASRPQTKNIQYF. Full variable domain (remainder filled in from reference TRBV5-1 and TRBJ2-4): KAGVTQTPRYLIKTRGQQVTLSCSPISGHRSVSWYQQTPGQGLQFLFEYFSETQRNKGNFPGRFSGRQFSNSRSEMNVSTLELGDSALYLCASRPQTKNIQYFGAGTRLSVL.

This clonotype came up many times. V and J are TRBV20-1 and TRBJ2-7, with D unresolved. Germline CDR1 is DFQATT and CDR2 is SNEGSKA (reference sequence). V was shortened by 0 bases and J by 3 bases, with 18 bases between the two germline ends. CDR3 length: 16 amino acids. The CDR3 bases are TGCAGTGCTAGAGAAACAGCCCGCCCTGGGGTCTACGAGCAGTACTTC. It translates to CSARETARPGVYEQYF.

The table lists this clonotype with many counts. The rearrangement uses TRBV12-5 and TRBJ1-1, with D uncertain. The V gene's germline CDR1 is LGHNT and CDR2 FRNRAP. V lost 2 bases and J 8 bases, leaving 18 bases between the germline ends. This CDR3 comprises 15 residues. CDR3 sequence reads: CASGLLAGQSKEAFF. In nucleotides, the CDR3 is TGTGCTAGTGGTTTGTTGGCGGGCCAAAGCAAGGAAGCTTTCTTT.

This clonotype came up many times. The J gene is TRBJ2-5, the V gene TRBV29-1; the match to TRBD2 covers 12 bases. Germline V gene sequence: CDR1 SQVTM, CDR2 ANQGSEA. This CDR3 has 13 amino acids. Trimming removed 7 bases from V and 5 bases from J; junction bases left unmatched: 5. The CDR3 DNA reads as TGCAGCGCCAGACTAGCGGGGGCTGAGACCCAGTACTTC. This codes for CSARLAGAETQYF.

This clonotype was detected only a few times. The rearrangement links TRBV19 to TRBJ2-7; D may be TRBD1 (6 bases). The V and J ends lost 7 bases and 5 bases respectively, with 18 bases between them. The CDR3 runs to 14 residues. Germline V CDR1 and CDR2: LNHDA, SQIVND (reference sequence). The CDR3 DNA follows: TGTGCCAGTACCAGGACAGTCCTCCTCGACGAGCAGTACTTC. Translating gives CASTRTVLLDEQYF.

Ten or more counts support this clonotype. The gene calls are TRBV7-9 and TRBJ2-1, with D maybe TRBD2 (6 bases). Looked up from germline, CDR1 is SEHNR and CDR2 is FQNEAQ (reference sequence). Trimming took 10 bases from V and 0 from J, leaving 22 bases between them. This CDR3 comprises 17 residues. This CDR3 is CAIPWGVRSSSYNEQFF. The CDR3 DNA reads TGTGCCATCCCCTGGGGGGTACGATCCAGCTCCTACAATGAGCAGTTCTTC.